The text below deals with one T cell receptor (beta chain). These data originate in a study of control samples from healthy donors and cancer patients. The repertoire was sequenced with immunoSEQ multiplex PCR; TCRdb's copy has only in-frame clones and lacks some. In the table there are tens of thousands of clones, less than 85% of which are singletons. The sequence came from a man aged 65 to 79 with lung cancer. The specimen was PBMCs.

CDR3 in amino acids: CASSRWTGQYNEQFF. The CDR3 DNA sequence: TGTGCCAGCAGCCGATGGACCGGGCAGTACAATGAGCAGTTCTTC. This chain links TRBV14 with TRBJ2-1; D gene uncertain. Deletions cut 4 bases from V and 4 bases from J, with 14 bases between. CDR3 length equals 15 residues. The germline V gene has CDR1 SGHDN and CDR2 FVKESK.